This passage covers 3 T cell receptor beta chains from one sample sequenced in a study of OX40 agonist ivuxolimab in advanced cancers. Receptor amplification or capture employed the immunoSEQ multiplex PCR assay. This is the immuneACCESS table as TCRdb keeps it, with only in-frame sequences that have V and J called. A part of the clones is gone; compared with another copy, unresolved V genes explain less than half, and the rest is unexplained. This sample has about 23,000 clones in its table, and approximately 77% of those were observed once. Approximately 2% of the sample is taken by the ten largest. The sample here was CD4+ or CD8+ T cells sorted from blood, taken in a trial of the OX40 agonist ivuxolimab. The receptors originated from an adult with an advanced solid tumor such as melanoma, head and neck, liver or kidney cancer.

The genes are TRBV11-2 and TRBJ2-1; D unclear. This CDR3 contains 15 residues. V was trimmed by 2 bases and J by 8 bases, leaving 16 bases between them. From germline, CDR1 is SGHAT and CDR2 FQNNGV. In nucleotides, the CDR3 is TGTGCCAGCAGCTTACCCCCCAATAAAATCGATGAGCAGTTCTTC. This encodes CASSLPPNKIDEQFF.

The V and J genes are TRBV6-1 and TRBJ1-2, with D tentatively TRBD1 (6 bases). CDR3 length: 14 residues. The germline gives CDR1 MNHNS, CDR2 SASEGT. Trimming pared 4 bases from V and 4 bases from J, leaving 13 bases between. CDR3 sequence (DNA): TGTGCCAGCAGTGTAAGCCGGACAGCCTATGGCTACACCTTC. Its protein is CASSVSRTAYGYTF.

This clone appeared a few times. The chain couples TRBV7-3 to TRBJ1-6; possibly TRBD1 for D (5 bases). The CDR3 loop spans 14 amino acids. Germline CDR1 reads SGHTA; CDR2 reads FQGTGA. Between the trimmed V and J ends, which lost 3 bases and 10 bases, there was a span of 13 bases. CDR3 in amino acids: CASSFGEGWSPLHF. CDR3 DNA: TGTGCCAGCAGCTTCGGGGAGGGGTGGTCACCCCTCCACTTT.